These 9 T cell receptor beta chains came from one sample sequenced in a study of CD8 T cells in ankylosing spondylitis. TCRdb re-called the 5' RACE reads with MiXCR, one entry per CDR3 protein. This table has 300,000 to 350,000 distinct CDR3 sequences, around 20% appearing once. The specimen sequenced was blood, either unsorted or a sorted T cell fraction (not recorded which). These TCRs come from a female donor with ankylosing spondylitis or in good health (not recorded which).

This clonotype was seen only a few times. V is TRBV5-1 and J is TRBJ2-1; a possible D gene is TRBD2 (5 bases). The germline V gene encodes CDR1 SGHRS and CDR2 YFSETQ. With 3 bases removed from V and 1 base from J, the gap between germline ends came to 17 bases. This CDR3 spans 17 amino acids. As DNA, the CDR3 is TGCGCCAGCAGCTCCACTAGAGAACATAGGTCCTACAATGAGCAGTTCTTC. This sequence encodes CASSSTREHRSYNEQFF.

This clonotype was found many times. V and J are TRBV20-1 and TRBJ2-4; D gene unclear. In germline, CDR1 is DFQATT, CDR2 SNEGSKA (reference sequence). The CDR3 sequence is 13 residues long. Trimming removed 2 bases from V and 6 bases from J, with 11 bases in between. Here the CDR3 DNA reads TGCAGTGCTAGATCTACCCTTGGAAACATTCAGTACTTC. Amino acid sequence: CSARSTLGNIQYF.

This sequence joins TRBV9 and TRBJ2-5; TRBD2 matches 9 bases. This CDR3 spans 13 amino acids. The germline V gene has CDR1 SGDLS and CDR2 YYNGEE. The V and J ends lost 7 bases and 5 bases, in that order; junction bases with no gene match: 6. The CDR3 DNA reads TGTGCCAGCGCGGGAGGGCCCTCGGAGACCCAGTACTTC. It specifies CASAGGPSETQYF.

The chain recombines TRBV12-3 or TRBV12-4 with TRBJ2-5, with 7 bases identical to TRBD1. This CDR3 spans 15 amino acids. Trimming at V came to 5 bases and at J to 1 base, leaving 7 bases not matched to a gene. The CDR3 reads CASSDDRVSQETQYF. In nucleotides, the CDR3 is TGTGCCAGCAGTGATGACAGGGTGAGCCAAGAGACCCAGTACTTC.

The chain uses TRBV6-2 or TRBV6-3 and TRBJ1-5, with D maybe TRBD1 (5 bases). The CDR3 consists of 15 residues. Germline-derived CDR1 and CDR2 are MNHEY and SVGEGT. Trimming removed 6 bases at V and 1 base at J, with 13 bases between. CDR3 in DNA: TGTGCCAGCAGAGCGACTGGGGGAAGCAATCAGCCCCAGCATTTT. This sequence encodes CASRATGGSNQPQHF.

The gene calls are TRBV12-3 or TRBV12-4 and TRBJ1-6; 9 bases fit TRBD1. The CDR3 sequence is 13 residues long. Trimming at V came to 7 bases and at J to 7 bases, leaving 2 bases not matched to a gene. The DNA of the CDR3 is TGTGCCAGCACTGGGACAGGGAATTCACCCCTCCACTTT. It codes for CASTGTGNSPLHF.

CDR3 protein: CSARKAGRGHGYTF. CDR3 in DNA: TGCAGTGCTCGTAAGGCGGGTCGAGGCCATGGCTACACCTTC. The V call is TRBV20-1, the J call TRBJ1-2, with no clear D. This CDR3 comprises 14 residues. Germline V gives CDR1 DFQATT, CDR2 SNEGSKA (reference sequence). Trimming pared 5 bases from V and 6 bases from J, leaving 19 bases between.

This clonotype was observed a handful of times. The rearrangement joins TRBV3-1 to TRBJ2-1; the D is unclear. Germline V gene data show CDR1 as LGHDT and CDR2 as YNNKEL (reference sequence). Trimming pared 1 base from V and 9 bases from J, leaving 13 bases between. The CDR3 extends over 14 amino acids. Here the CDR3 DNA reads TGTGCCAGCAGCCAAGTGGAAGGGATGGGTGAGCAGTTCTTC. Its translation: CASSQVEGMGEQFF.

Only a few counts were recorded for this clonotype. This chain connects TRBV5-1 to TRBJ1-1; a possible D gene is TRBD1 (6 bases). Trimming stripped 5 bases from V and 10 bases from J, with 18 bases between. This CDR3 spans 13 amino acids. CDR1 SGHRS and CDR2 YFSETQ come from the germline V gene. CDR3 protein: CASRVGEDSGAFF. DNA for the CDR3: TGCGCCAGCAGGGTGGGGGAGGACAGCGGAGCTTTCTTT. Full variable domain (missing parts from reference TRBV5-1 and TRBJ1-1): KAGVTQTPRYLIKTRGQQVTLSCSPISGHRSVSWYQQTPGQGLQFLFEYFSETQRNKGNFPGRFSGRQFSNSRSEMNVSTLELGDSALYLCASRVGEDSGAFFGQGTRLTVV.